Listed below are T cell receptor beta chains from one sample, sequenced in a study of blood T cell repertoires in COVID-19. Produced via immunoSEQ multiplex PCR; TCRdb's table is partial and in-frame only. The table has tens of thousands of clones, roughly 90% seen once. Sequenced input: peripheral blood. The receptors originated from a man in his 60s with acute or convalescent COVID-19. The CDR3 runs from the conserved cysteine through the conserved F or W. The order of the fields is V gene, J gene, D gene, CDR3 protein. The D gene is left open where the match is weak.

v_call: TRBV7-8; j_call: TRBJ2-2; d_call: -; cdr3_aa: CASSPVGLSRELFF
v_call: TRBV10-2; j_call: TRBJ1-4; d_call: TRBD1; cdr3_aa: CASSDETGGVNEKLFF
v_call: TRBV10-2; j_call: TRBJ2-7; d_call: -; cdr3_aa: CASRRANEQYF
v_call: TRBV2; j_call: TRBJ1-4; d_call: -; cdr3_aa: CASSDYAEALFF
v_call: TRBV10-3; j_call: TRBJ2-2; d_call: -; cdr3_aa: CAISDSKNTGELFF
v_call: TRBV4-2; j_call: TRBJ2-3; d_call: TRBD2; cdr3_aa: CASSQDNRDRGTSGEDTQYF
v_call: TRBV3-1/TRBV3-2; j_call: TRBJ1-5; d_call: TRBD1; cdr3_aa: CASSRTGDQPQHF
v_call: TRBV3-1/TRBV3-2; j_call: TRBJ1-1; d_call: -; cdr3_aa: CASSRTGTEAFF
v_call: TRBV10-1; j_call: TRBJ1-1; d_call: -; cdr3_aa: CASIPGTEAFF
v_call: TRBV7-8; j_call: TRBJ1-2; d_call: TRBD1; cdr3_aa: CASSGGQGGGYTF
v_call: TRBV4-1; j_call: TRBJ1-1; d_call: -; cdr3_aa: CASSQDPRDAEAFF
v_call: TRBV7-6; j_call: TRBJ2-2; d_call: -; cdr3_aa: CASSPPEPTGFTGELFF
v_call: TRBV12-2; j_call: TRBJ2-1; d_call: -; cdr3_aa: CASRLGGGKSSYNEQFF
v_call: TRBV25-1; j_call: TRBJ1-4; d_call: TRBD1; cdr3_aa: CASSEYAGTGGEKLFF
v_call: TRBV7-2; j_call: TRBJ1-6; d_call: -; cdr3_aa: CASSSSQGYNSPLHF
v_call: TRBV6-5; j_call: TRBJ1-5; d_call: -; cdr3_aa: CASIGKKGNQPQHF
v_call: TRBV30; j_call: TRBJ1-2; d_call: -; cdr3_aa: CAWSVPGGAIGYTF
v_call: TRBV5-4; j_call: TRBJ1-1; d_call: -; cdr3_aa: CASSKNTEAFF
v_call: TRBV27; j_call: TRBJ2-7; d_call: -; cdr3_aa: CASSSAGATVDEQYF
v_call: TRBV6-5; j_call: TRBJ1-1; d_call: -; cdr3_aa: CASRAGIEAFF
v_call: TRBV11-2; j_call: TRBJ2-3; d_call: -; cdr3_aa: CASSLDRLDTQYF
v_call: TRBV19; j_call: TRBJ2-1; d_call: -; cdr3_aa: CASTLYNEQFF
v_call: TRBV7-3; j_call: TRBJ1-5; d_call: TRBD1; cdr3_aa: CASSLDRAQPQHF
v_call: TRBV19; j_call: TRBJ1-5; d_call: TRBD1; cdr3_aa: CASSSLTGGIDQPQHF
v_call: TRBV7-3; j_call: TRBJ2-7; d_call: TRBD1; cdr3_aa: CASSPRQGGRYEQYF
v_call: TRBV7-9; j_call: TRBJ1-6; d_call: -; cdr3_aa: CASSATGSTNSPLHF
v_call: TRBV30; j_call: TRBJ1-5; d_call: TRBD1; cdr3_aa: CAWSARAGGISNQPQHF
v_call: TRBV19; j_call: TRBJ2-6; d_call: -; cdr3_aa: CASRTGVPYSGANVLTF